Ten or more counts support the clone carrying this T cell receptor (beta chain). As TCR cDNA was made by 5'RACE template switching, a universal primer site and UMIs were added. TCRdb processed the 5' RACE reads anew with MiXCR; each CDR3 protein has one entry. The sample includes roughly 94,000 distinct CDR3 sequences, roughly 9% of them seen just once. The data belong to a study of T cells after yellow fever vaccination. In the study overall: Those fractions that held only low numbers of cells were prepared using the SMART-Seq v4 Ultra Low Input RNA kit.

The CDR3 consists of 15 residues. The germline gives CDR1 SGHRS, CDR2 YFSETQ. V shed 4 bases and J 4 bases; nucleotides not matched to a gene: 5. The chain links TRBV5-1 to TRBJ2-1; TRBD1 matches 10 bases. The clonotype was recovered from a man aged 18 to 30 who received the YFV17D yellow fever vaccine. Sequencing used CD8+ T cells not binding an NS4B(214-222) dextramer, sorted from PBMCs, obtained approximately 16 days after the first yellow fever vaccination. The CDR3 nucleotides are TGCGCCAGCAGCGCGGGGACAGGGGCTTACAATGAGCAGTTCTTC. It translates to CASSAGTGAYNEQFF.